These T cell receptor beta chains were read from a single sample in a study of molecular identifiers for immune sequencing clone quantification. TCRdb recomputed calls from the PCR reads with MiXCR, one row per CDR3 protein. The sample yields some 65,000 distinct CDR3 sequences, approximately 18% seen once. The sample consisted of naive CD8+ T cells from blood, with Jurkat cell RNA spiked in. The receptors here all came from a human donor in good health. Some libraries in this study had Jurkat cell RNA spiked in. Both conserved end residues are part of each CDR3. Each record gives: CDR3 DNA, CDR3 protein, clone size, V gene, J gene, D gene. D genes are given only for firm matches. Where a row states a size, it is once, few, many or the class of an expanded clone; other rows omit it.

DNA: TGCGCCAGCGTCGGGGGACAGCTCCTGTACTTC; CDR3: CASVGGQLLYF; size: many; V: TRBV10-2; J: TRBJ2-7; D: -
DNA: TGCAGCGCCGTGAGGGGGGACTCCTACAATGAGCAGTTCTTC; CDR3: CSAVRGDSYNEQFF; size: few; V: TRBV29-1; J: TRBJ2-1; D: -
DNA: TGTGCCAGCAGTCACGAGGTCAGTAGCGGAGTCCCTCGGGATACGCAGTATTTT; CDR3: CASSHEVSSGVPRDTQYF; size: many; V: TRBV2; J: TRBJ2-3; D: -
DNA: TGTGCCAGCAGTCAGACTAGCGGGAGCTACGAGCAGTACTTC; CDR3: CASSQTSGSYEQYF; size: -; V: TRBV6-1; J: TRBJ2-7; D: TRBD2
DNA: TGTGCCAGCAGTTACCACCGGGAGGGCCTGGACACCGGGGAGCTGCTTTTT; CDR3: CASSYHREGLDTGELLF; size: few; V: TRBV6-2/TRBV6-3; J: TRBJ2-2; D: TRBD2
DNA: TGTGCCAGCAGTTTCGTTTTGGGGACAGGGGGCGAGGGCACAGATACGCAGTATTTT; CDR3: CASSFVLGTGGEGTDTQYF; size: many; V: TRBV28; J: TRBJ2-3; D: TRBD1
DNA: TGTGCCAGCAGCTTAGACCACAGGGGTGAAAAACTGTTTTTT; CDR3: CASSLDHRGEKLFF; size: many; V: TRBV13; J: TRBJ1-4; D: TRBD1
DNA: TGTGCCAGCAGAAAGAAACAAGCGGGAAAAGATACGCAGTATTTT; CDR3: CASRKKQAGKDTQYF; size: many; V: TRBV2; J: TRBJ2-3; D: TRBD2
DNA: TGTGCCAGCAATAGACCCTACCTCAGCACAGATACGCAGTATTTT; CDR3: CASNRPYLSTDTQYF; size: many; V: TRBV2; J: TRBJ2-3; D: -
DNA: TGTGCCAGCAGTTTAAGGGGACCGGTGAGGGAGCAGTTCTTC; CDR3: CASSLRGPVREQFF; size: many; V: TRBV28; J: TRBJ2-1; D: -
DNA: TGTGCCAGTAGTCCCCTAGCGGGACTCTCCTACAATGAGCAGTTCTTC; CDR3: CASSPLAGLSYNEQFF; size: many; V: TRBV19; J: TRBJ2-1; D: TRBD2
DNA: TGTGCCAGCAGCTTAGGGCTAGCGGGAGCTGTAACCTACAATGAGCAGTTCTTC; CDR3: CASSLGLAGAVTYNEQFF; size: many; V: TRBV7-8; J: TRBJ2-1; D: TRBD2
DNA: TGCGCCAGCAGCCAAGATTCAATGGCCAACGTCCTGACTTTC; CDR3: CASSQDSMANVLTF; size: many; V: TRBV4-3; J: TRBJ2-6; D: -
DNA: TGTGCCAGCAGCGTAGCAGGGAGCGCAGATACGCAGTATTTT; CDR3: CASSVAGSADTQYF; size: many; V: TRBV9; J: TRBJ2-3; D: -
DNA: TGTGCCAGCAGCTTAGAGCAAGCCGTAACCTACGAGCAGTACTTC; CDR3: CASSLEQAVTYEQYF; size: few; V: TRBV7-9; J: TRBJ2-7; D: -
DNA: TGTGCCACCAGTGGAACATCAATCAGCCCTAGCACAGATACGCAGTATTTT; CDR3: CATSGTSISPSTDTQYF; size: many; V: TRBV24-1; J: TRBJ2-3; D: -
DNA: TGTGCCAGCAGCGTAGCTTCCCCAGGGGGGGCCCCACGCTATGGCTACACCTTC; CDR3: CASSVASPGGAPRYGYTF; size: -; V: TRBV9; J: TRBJ1-2; D: TRBD1
DNA: TGTGCCTGCAGTTTAAGCGGGACTGAAGCTTTCTTT; CDR3: CACSLSGTEAFF; size: -; V: TRBV27; J: TRBJ1-1; D: -
DNA: TGTGCCCGCCGTGGAGGTTTGGGCGGGGAGCTGTTTTTT; CDR3: CARRGGLGGELFF; size: many; V: TRBV21-1; J: TRBJ2-2; D: -
DNA: TGTGCCAGCAGTAGACGGGCTCCCTACGAGCAGTACTTC; CDR3: CASSRRAPYEQYF; size: few; V: TRBV27; J: TRBJ2-7; D: -
DNA: TGCGCCAGCAGCTTCAGGACAGGTCTTAGAAATCAGCCCCAGCATTTT; CDR3: CASSFRTGLRNQPQHF; size: many; V: TRBV4-1; J: TRBJ1-5; D: TRBD1
DNA: TGTGCCATTCTGCCAAGGGATACGCAGTATTTT; CDR3: CAILPRDTQYF; size: many; V: TRBV6-5; J: TRBJ2-3; D: -
DNA: TGCGCCAGCAGCCAAGTCCGGGGGAATCCTTTCTACGAGCAGTACTTC; CDR3: CASSQVRGNPFYEQYF; size: few; V: TRBV4-1; J: TRBJ2-7; D: -
DNA: TGTGCCAGCAGTTTATCGGGTGTCCGATTTGAGCAGTTCTTC; CDR3: CASSLSGVRFEQFF; size: -; V: TRBV27; J: TRBJ2-1; D: -
DNA: TGTGCCAGCAGCCACAGCGGGGACTCCTACAATGAGCAGTTCTTC; CDR3: CASSHSGDSYNEQFF; size: many; V: TRBV7-3; J: TRBJ2-1; D: TRBD2
DNA: TGCGCCAGCAGCCAAGCCGGGACAGGGGTAACTAATGAAAAACTGTTTTTT; CDR3: CASSQAGTGVTNEKLFF; size: many; V: TRBV4-1; J: TRBJ1-4; D: TRBD1
DNA: TGTGCCAGCAGCTTATCCTGGACTAGCGGGATAGGGACCGGGGAGCTGTTTTTT; CDR3: CASSLSWTSGIGTGELFF; size: many; V: TRBV7-6; J: TRBJ2-2; D: TRBD2
DNA: TGCAGCGTTGAAGATCCCTTGAGTCGTAGGACAGGGGGCAGGCAAGAGACCCAGTACTTC; CDR3: CSVEDPLSRRTGGRQETQYF; size: many; V: TRBV29-1; J: TRBJ2-5; D: TRBD1
DNA: TGTGCCAGCAGCGAACACGGACTAGCGGGAGAGGAGCAGTTCTTC; CDR3: CASSEHGLAGEEQFF; size: -; V: TRBV9; J: TRBJ2-1; D: TRBD2
DNA: TGTGCCAGCAGCTTCAGGCGGCTAGCGGGAACCTACGAGCAGTACTTC; CDR3: CASSFRRLAGTYEQYF; size: few; V: TRBV5-5; J: TRBJ2-7; D: TRBD2
DNA: TGTGCCAGCAGCCCTTGGACGGGAAAGCAAGAGACCCAGTACTTC; CDR3: CASSPWTGKQETQYF; size: few; V: TRBV6-6; J: TRBJ2-5; D: -
DNA: TGTGCCAGCAGCCCCTCCGTTGCGGGTTTGATCTACGAGCAGTACTTC; CDR3: CASSPSVAGLIYEQYF; size: -; V: TRBV6-5; J: TRBJ2-7; D: -
DNA: TGTGCCAGCAGCCAACACCCGTTAGGGGCAGAAACCTTCTCTGGAAACACCATATATTTT; CDR3: CASSQHPLGAETFSGNTIYF; size: many; V: TRBV7-9; J: TRBJ1-3; D: -
DNA: TGCGCCAGCAGCCAGTCTCCGGGACTAGCCATCTCCTACAATGAGCAGTTCTTC; CDR3: CASSQSPGLAISYNEQFF; size: many; V: TRBV5-1; J: TRBJ2-1; D: TRBD2
DNA: TGTGCCAGCAGTGAATTGGTAGCGGGAGGCCAAGAGACCCAGTACTTC; CDR3: CASSELVAGGQETQYF; size: few; V: TRBV6-1; J: TRBJ2-5; D: TRBD2
DNA: TGCGCCAGCAGACGGACTAGCGATAAAGAGACCCAGTACTTC; CDR3: CASRRTSDKETQYF; size: many; V: TRBV5-1; J: TRBJ2-5; D: TRBD2
DNA: TGTGCCAGCAGTAACGGGACTAGATCAGATACGCAGTATTTT; CDR3: CASSNGTRSDTQYF; size: many; V: TRBV6-2/TRBV6-3; J: TRBJ2-3; D: TRBD2
DNA: TGTGCCAGCAGCCACGGTTCTGGGGCCACTGAAGCTTTCTTT; CDR3: CASSHGSGATEAFF; size: many; V: TRBV3-1; J: TRBJ1-1; D: -
DNA: TGTGCCTGGAGGATGGGACTAGCGGTCACAGATACGCAGTATTTT; CDR3: CAWRMGLAVTDTQYF; size: few; V: TRBV30; J: TRBJ2-3; D: TRBD2
DNA: TGTGCCAGCAGTCCGCGGACAGAACCAGATACGCAGTATTTT; CDR3: CASSPRTEPDTQYF; size: many; V: TRBV28; J: TRBJ2-3; D: -